The TCR beta chain described here comes from a study of T cell changes during pregnancy in multiple sclerosis. Germline V gene data show CDR1 as SGHNT and CDR2 as YENEEA. Trimming took off 0 bases at V and 8 bases at J, with 13 bases between the two ends. This CDR3 has 14 amino acids. The protocol was immunoSEQ multiplex PCR, while the TCRdb copy is restricted to in-frame clones and leaves out a portion. The sample yields about 110,000 clones, roughly nine tenths seen once. This specimen was peripheral blood, taken before pregnancy. This sequence was found in a female donor with multiple sclerosis, enrolled in a pregnancy study. The gene calls are TRBV11-3 and TRBJ1-1; unclear D gene. The CDR3 DNA reads as TGTGCCAGCAGCTTAGAGTCAGTTGAGAGGGAAGCTTTCTTT. Its protein product is CASSLESVEREAFF.